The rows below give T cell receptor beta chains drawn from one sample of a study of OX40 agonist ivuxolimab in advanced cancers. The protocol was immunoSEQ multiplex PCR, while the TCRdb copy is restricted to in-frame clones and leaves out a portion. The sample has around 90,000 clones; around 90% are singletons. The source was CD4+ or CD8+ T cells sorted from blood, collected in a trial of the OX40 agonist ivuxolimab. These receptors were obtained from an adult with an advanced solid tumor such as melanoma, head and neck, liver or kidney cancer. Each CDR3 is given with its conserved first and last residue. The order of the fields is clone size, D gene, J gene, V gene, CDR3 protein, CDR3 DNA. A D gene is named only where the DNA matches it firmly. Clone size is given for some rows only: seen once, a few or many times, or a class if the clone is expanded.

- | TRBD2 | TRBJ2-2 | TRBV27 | CASSFLTSGATGELFF | TGTGCCAGCAGTTTCTTGACTAGCGGGGCCACCGGGGAGCTGTTTTTT
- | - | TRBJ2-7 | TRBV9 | CASSAGTPYEQYF | TGTGCCAGCAGCGCCGGGACTCCCTACGAGCAGTACTTC
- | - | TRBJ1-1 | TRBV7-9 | CASSLVLQREAFF | TGTGCCAGCAGCTTAGTTCTTCAAAGGGAAGCTTTCTTT
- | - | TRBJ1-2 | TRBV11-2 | CASSLGAGGNYGYTF | TGTGCCAGCAGCTTAGGGGCAGGAGGCAACTATGGCTACACCTTC
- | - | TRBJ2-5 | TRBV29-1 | CSVGETQYF | TGCAGCGTTGGGGAGACCCAGTACTTC
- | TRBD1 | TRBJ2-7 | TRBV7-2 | CASSSIRDSYYEQYF | TGTGCCAGCAGCTCAATCCGGGACAGTTACTACGAGCAGTACTTC
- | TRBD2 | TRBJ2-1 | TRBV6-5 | CASRGGGGYNEQFF | TGTGCCAGCAGGGGTGGGGGAGGGTACAATGAGCAGTTCTTC
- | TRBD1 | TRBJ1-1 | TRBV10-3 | CAISGQGNTEAFF | TGTGCCATCAGTGGACAGGGGAACACTGAAGCTTTCTTT
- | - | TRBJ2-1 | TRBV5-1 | CASSLAIALDEQFF | TGCGCCAGCAGCTTGGCGATAGCCCTGGATGAGCAGTTCTTC
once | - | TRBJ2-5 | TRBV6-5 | CASSYVGSEGETQYF | TGTGCCAGCAGTTACGTTGGTAGCGAGGGGGAGACCCAGTACTTC
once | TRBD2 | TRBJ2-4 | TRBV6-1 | CASGPSGRMDIQYF | TGTGCCAGCGGACCTAGCGGGAGAATGGACATTCAGTACTTC